This TCR beta chain was sequenced for a study of OX40 agonist ivuxolimab in advanced cancers. This clone has more than one count but fewer than ten. Other DNA sequences of this sample code for an identical CDR3. In germline, CDR1 is GTSNPN, CDR2 SVGIG (reference sequence). The CDR3 is made up of 10 amino acids. TCRdb's table, derived via immunoSEQ multiplex PCR, lists solely in-frame clones and lacks some. In the table there are roughly 80,000 clones, around 80% of which are singletons. The source of this sequence is an adult with an advanced solid tumor such as melanoma, head and neck, liver or kidney cancer. V is TRBV30 and J is TRBJ2-1; a possible D gene is TRBD1 (6 bases). The material was CD4+ or CD8+ T cells sorted from blood, obtained in a trial of the OX40 agonist ivuxolimab. The CDR3 loop is CAGEGDEQFF. In nucleotides, the CDR3 is TGTGCTGGTGAGGGGGATGAGCAGTTCTTC.